These T cell receptor beta chains were read from a single sample in a study of human T cells and chemical hapten exposure. TCRdb independently ran MiXCR on the 5' RACE reads; one entry per CDR3 protein. The table has 65,000 to 95,000 distinct CDR3 sequences, 6.5% to 8.5% seen once; the top ten hold about 2.1%. All receptors derive from a male donor in good health. Both conserved end residues are part of each CDR3. A D gene is named only where the DNA matches it firmly. A row's size may be missing; if present it is once, few, many or a size class.

CDR3aa: CASSPGQNYGYTF
CDR3nt: TGTGCCAGCAGTCCGGGACAGAACTATGGCTACACCTTC
v_gene: TRBV12-3/TRBV12-4
abundance: -
j_gene: TRBJ1-2
d_gene: TRBD1

CDR3aa: CASSRIYPGILAKNIQYF
CDR3nt: TGCGCCAGCAGCCGCATCTACCCAGGTATACTAGCCAAAAACATTCAGTACTTC
v_gene: TRBV4-1
abundance: many
j_gene: TRBJ2-4
d_gene: -

CDR3aa: CASSEAERSSHNEQFF
CDR3nt: TGTGCCAGCAGTGAAGCTGAGCGGAGCTCCCACAATGAGCAGTTCTTC
v_gene: TRBV6-1
abundance: many
j_gene: TRBJ2-1
d_gene: -

CDR3aa: CASSQGRVEQFF
CDR3nt: TGTGCCAGCAGCCAGGGGAGGGTTGAGCAGTTCTTC
v_gene: TRBV14
abundance: -
j_gene: TRBJ2-1
d_gene: TRBD2

CDR3aa: CASSLEVTGEQYF
CDR3nt: TGTGCCAGCAGTCTAGAGGTTACAGGCGAGCAGTACTTC
v_gene: TRBV7-8
abundance: many
j_gene: TRBJ2-7
d_gene: -

CDR3aa: CASSQRTGTSNTEAFF
CDR3nt: TGTGCCAGCAGTCAACGAACCGGGACTTCGAACACTGAAGCTTTCTTT
v_gene: TRBV12-3/TRBV12-4
abundance: many
j_gene: TRBJ1-1
d_gene: -

CDR3aa: CASSLPDGNSPLHF
CDR3nt: TGTGCCAGCAGCCTCCCGGACGGGAATTCACCCCTCCACTTT
v_gene: TRBV6-5
abundance: few
j_gene: TRBJ1-6
d_gene: -

CDR3aa: CASSPRGPNEQFF
CDR3nt: TGTGCCAGCAGCCCGCGAGGACCCAATGAGCAGTTCTTC
v_gene: TRBV7-2
abundance: few
j_gene: TRBJ2-1
d_gene: -

CDR3aa: CASSLALGTADTQYF
CDR3nt: TGCGCCAGCAGCTTGGCGCTCGGTACGGCAGATACGCAGTATTTT
v_gene: TRBV5-1
abundance: -
j_gene: TRBJ2-3
d_gene: -

CDR3aa: CAWNLGNQPQHF
CDR3nt: TGTGCCTGGAACCTGGGCAATCAGCCCCAGCATTTT
v_gene: TRBV30
abundance: -
j_gene: TRBJ1-5
d_gene: -

CDR3aa: CASSHNRGTEAFF
CDR3nt: TGCGCCAGCAGCCACAACAGGGGGACTGAAGCTTTCTTT
v_gene: TRBV5-1
abundance: -
j_gene: TRBJ1-1
d_gene: TRBD1

CDR3aa: CASTDGWGPGNPEAFF
CDR3nt: TGTGCCAGCACCGACGGGTGGGGGCCTGGTAACCCTGAAGCTTTCTTT
v_gene: TRBV6-2/TRBV6-3
abundance: few
j_gene: TRBJ1-1
d_gene: -

CDR3aa: CASSQLLSAMNTEAFF
CDR3nt: TGCGCCAGCAGCCAACTCCTTTCAGCAATGAACACTGAAGCTTTCTTT
v_gene: TRBV4-1
abundance: many
j_gene: TRBJ1-1
d_gene: -

CDR3aa: CASGPRDTYEQYF
CDR3nt: TGTGCCAGTGGCCCCCGGGACACATACGAGCAGTACTTC
v_gene: TRBV6-6
abundance: -
j_gene: TRBJ2-7
d_gene: -

CDR3aa: CASSFSGITAYGYTF
CDR3nt: TGTGCCAGCAGCTTTTCGGGGATTACCGCCTATGGCTACACCTTC
v_gene: TRBV5-6
abundance: -
j_gene: TRBJ1-2
d_gene: -

CDR3aa: CATSRDPRTGNEQFF
CDR3nt: TGTGCCACCAGCAGAGATCCCCGGACGGGCAATGAGCAGTTCTTC
v_gene: TRBV15
abundance: few
j_gene: TRBJ2-1
d_gene: -

CDR3aa: CASGGTSGRADTQYF
CDR3nt: TGTGCCAGCGGCGGGACTAGCGGGAGAGCAGATACGCAGTATTTT
v_gene: TRBV21-1
abundance: few
j_gene: TRBJ2-3
d_gene: -

CDR3aa: CASSFQFDGTGLRNEQFF
CDR3nt: TGTGCCAGCAGTTTCCAGTTTGATGGGACAGGGTTGCGGAATGAGCAGTTCTTC
v_gene: TRBV12-3/TRBV12-4
abundance: -
j_gene: TRBJ2-1
d_gene: TRBD1

CDR3aa: CASSPTKLNSPLHF
CDR3nt: TGTGCCAGCAGTCCGACTAAGCTTAATTCACCCCTCCACTTT
v_gene: TRBV27
abundance: many
j_gene: TRBJ1-6
d_gene: -

CDR3aa: CASSFDRITQYF
CDR3nt: TGTGCCAGCAGCTTTGACAGGATAACGCAGTATTTT
v_gene: TRBV27
abundance: few
j_gene: TRBJ2-3
d_gene: -

CDR3aa: CSARAYLTDSYEQYF
CDR3nt: TGCAGTGCTAGAGCCTACCTGACAGATTCCTACGAGCAGTACTTC
v_gene: TRBV20-1
abundance: many
j_gene: TRBJ2-7
d_gene: -

CDR3aa: CASSSFRQTPTHGYTF
CDR3nt: TGTGCCAGCAGCTCTTTCCGACAGACCCCCACCCATGGCTACACCTTC
v_gene: TRBV7-9
abundance: many
j_gene: TRBJ1-2
d_gene: -

CDR3aa: CASSYLGGGGWDTDTQYF
CDR3nt: TGTGCCAGCAGTTACCTAGGGGGAGGAGGCTGGGATACAGATACGCAGTATTTT
v_gene: TRBV6-6
abundance: many
j_gene: TRBJ2-3
d_gene: -

CDR3aa: CAGIYAQDTGELFF
CDR3nt: TGTGCCGGTATCTACGCCCAGGACACCGGGGAGCTGTTTTTT
v_gene: TRBV7-9
abundance: few
j_gene: TRBJ2-2
d_gene: -

CDR3aa: CASSSGLAGNIQYF
CDR3nt: TGTGCCAGCAGTTCGGGACTAGCAGGAAACATTCAGTACTTC
v_gene: TRBV12-3/TRBV12-4
abundance: many
j_gene: TRBJ2-4
d_gene: TRBD2

CDR3aa: CASSARDRGSGELFF
CDR3nt: TGTGCCAGCAGTGCTCGGGACAGGGGATCCGGGGAGCTGTTTTTT
v_gene: TRBV6-6
abundance: few
j_gene: TRBJ2-2
d_gene: TRBD1

CDR3aa: CSARSGTGVSKNIQYF
CDR3nt: TGCAGTGCTAGGTCCGGGACAGGGGTGTCCAAAAACATTCAGTACTTC
v_gene: TRBV20-1
abundance: many
j_gene: TRBJ2-4
d_gene: TRBD1

CDR3aa: CASSLVGRTGFNSPLHF
CDR3nt: TGTGCCAGCAGCTTAGTGGGCCGAACAGGGTTTAATTCACCCCTCCACTTT
v_gene: TRBV7-9
abundance: -
j_gene: TRBJ1-6
d_gene: -

CDR3aa: CASSSGLAGGTNTGELFF
CDR3nt: TGCGCCAGCAGCTCCGGACTAGCGGGGGGGACGAACACCGGGGAGCTGTTTTTT
v_gene: TRBV5-1
abundance: few
j_gene: TRBJ2-2
d_gene: TRBD2

CDR3aa: CASSPRTSQTYEQYF
CDR3nt: TGTGCCAGCAGCCCGCGGACTTCCCAGACCTACGAGCAGTACTTC
v_gene: TRBV11-2
abundance: few
j_gene: TRBJ2-7
d_gene: -

CDR3aa: CASSYAGGDGYTF
CDR3nt: TGTGCCAGCAGTTACGCCGGGGGTGATGGCTACACCTTC
v_gene: TRBV6-5
abundance: -
j_gene: TRBJ1-2
d_gene: -

CDR3aa: CASSFRGGNTEAFF
CDR3nt: TGTGCCAGCAGTTTTAGGGGAGGGAACACTGAAGCTTTCTTT
v_gene: TRBV27
abundance: few
j_gene: TRBJ1-1
d_gene: -

CDR3aa: CSARDGGQAKNIQYF
CDR3nt: TGCAGTGCTAGAGATGGGGGGCAAGCCAAAAACATTCAGTACTTC
v_gene: TRBV20-1
abundance: few
j_gene: TRBJ2-4
d_gene: -

CDR3aa: CASSLSGSNYGYTF
CDR3nt: TGTGCCAGTAGCCTTTCAGGGAGCAACTATGGCTACACCTTC
v_gene: TRBV19
abundance: -
j_gene: TRBJ1-2
d_gene: -

CDR3aa: CASSALRGAGPTDTQYF
CDR3nt: TGCGCCAGCAGCGCCCTCAGGGGCGCAGGTCCCACAGATACGCAGTATTTT
v_gene: TRBV5-1
abundance: -
j_gene: TRBJ2-3
d_gene: -

CDR3aa: CATSDPEREGGNEQFF
CDR3nt: TGTGCCACCAGTGATCCCGAGCGGGAGGGCGGGAATGAGCAGTTCTTC
v_gene: TRBV24-1
abundance: few
j_gene: TRBJ2-1
d_gene: TRBD2

CDR3aa: CASRQGSRYNEQFF
CDR3nt: TGTGCCAGCAGACAGGGAAGTCGGTACAATGAGCAGTTCTTC
v_gene: TRBV27
abundance: few
j_gene: TRBJ2-1
d_gene: -

CDR3aa: CSADTNNISGGGSNQPQHF
CDR3nt: TGCAGTGCTGACACTAACAACATTTCAGGGGGCGGAAGCAATCAGCCCCAGCATTTT
v_gene: TRBV20-1
abundance: many
j_gene: TRBJ1-5
d_gene: TRBD1

CDR3aa: CASSTGGTSYNEQFF
CDR3nt: TGTGCCAGCTCGACAGGGGGAACCTCCTACAATGAGCAGTTCTTC
v_gene: TRBV18
abundance: few
j_gene: TRBJ2-1
d_gene: TRBD1

CDR3aa: CAISEPGQASSYEQYF
CDR3nt: TGTGCCATCAGTGAGCCGGGACAGGCTAGCTCCTACGAGCAGTACTTC
v_gene: TRBV10-3
abundance: many
j_gene: TRBJ2-7
d_gene: TRBD1

CDR3aa: CASSQGLTAAGLQETQYF
CDR3nt: TGCGCCAGCAGCCAGGGACTAACAGCGGCGGGGCTTCAAGAGACCCAGTACTTC
v_gene: TRBV5-1
abundance: many
j_gene: TRBJ2-5
d_gene: TRBD2

CDR3aa: CASSARDKMYQETQYF
CDR3nt: TGTGCCAGTAGTGCCCGGGACAAAATGTACCAAGAGACCCAGTACTTC
v_gene: TRBV19
abundance: few
j_gene: TRBJ2-5
d_gene: -

CDR3aa: CASSKGTARGDEQYF
CDR3nt: TGTGCCAGCAGTAAAGGGACAGCCAGGGGGGACGAGCAGTACTTC
v_gene: TRBV12-3/TRBV12-4
abundance: many
j_gene: TRBJ2-7
d_gene: -

CDR3aa: CASRPRTGGVLTF
CDR3nt: TGTGCCAGCAGACCCCGGACAGGGGGCGTTTTGACTTTC
v_gene: TRBV6-5
abundance: few
j_gene: TRBJ2-6
d_gene: TRBD1

CDR3aa: CASTLGLAGVNEQFF
CDR3nt: TGCGCCAGCACCCTGGGGCTAGCGGGAGTGAATGAGCAGTTCTTC
v_gene: TRBV5-1
abundance: few
j_gene: TRBJ2-1
d_gene: TRBD2

CDR3aa: CASSLDRGTDTQYF
CDR3nt: TGTGCCAGCAGCTTAGACAGGGGGACAGATACGCAGTATTTT
v_gene: TRBV7-9
abundance: many
j_gene: TRBJ2-3
d_gene: TRBD1

CDR3aa: CASSESTGIFHEQYF
CDR3nt: TGCGCCAGCAGTGAGTCTACAGGGATCTTCCACGAGCAGTACTTC
v_gene: TRBV10-1
abundance: -
j_gene: TRBJ2-7
d_gene: -

CDR3aa: CASSNRGLHLNTEAFF
CDR3nt: TGTGCCAGCAGTAACAGGGGGCTCCATTTGAACACTGAAGCTTTCTTT
v_gene: TRBV12-3/TRBV12-4
abundance: -
j_gene: TRBJ1-1
d_gene: TRBD1

CDR3aa: CASSQETGGSPSPLHF
CDR3nt: TGCGCCAGCAGCCAAGAGACAGGGGGCTCCCCTTCCCCCCTCCACTTT
v_gene: TRBV4-3
abundance: few
j_gene: TRBJ1-6
d_gene: TRBD1

CDR3aa: CSARDVGHRPTDTQYF
CDR3nt: TGCAGTGCTAGAGATGTGGGACATCGGCCCACAGATACGCAGTATTTT
v_gene: TRBV20-1
abundance: few
j_gene: TRBJ2-3
d_gene: -

CDR3aa: CASSIRDGGRCTEAFF
CDR3nt: TGTGCCAGCAGCATCCGGGACGGGGGTCGGTGCACTGAAGCTTTCTTT
v_gene: TRBV21-1
abundance: many
j_gene: TRBJ1-1
d_gene: -

CDR3aa: CSASQLAGGSSETQYF
CDR3nt: TGCAGTGCTAGCCAACTAGCGGGAGGTTCGTCGGAGACCCAGTACTTC
v_gene: TRBV20-1
abundance: many
j_gene: TRBJ2-5
d_gene: TRBD2

CDR3aa: CASSWRGPSSYNEQFF
CDR3nt: TGTGCCAGCAGCTGGCGGGGTCCGAGCTCCTACAATGAGCAGTTCTTC
v_gene: TRBV7-2
abundance: many
j_gene: TRBJ2-1
d_gene: -